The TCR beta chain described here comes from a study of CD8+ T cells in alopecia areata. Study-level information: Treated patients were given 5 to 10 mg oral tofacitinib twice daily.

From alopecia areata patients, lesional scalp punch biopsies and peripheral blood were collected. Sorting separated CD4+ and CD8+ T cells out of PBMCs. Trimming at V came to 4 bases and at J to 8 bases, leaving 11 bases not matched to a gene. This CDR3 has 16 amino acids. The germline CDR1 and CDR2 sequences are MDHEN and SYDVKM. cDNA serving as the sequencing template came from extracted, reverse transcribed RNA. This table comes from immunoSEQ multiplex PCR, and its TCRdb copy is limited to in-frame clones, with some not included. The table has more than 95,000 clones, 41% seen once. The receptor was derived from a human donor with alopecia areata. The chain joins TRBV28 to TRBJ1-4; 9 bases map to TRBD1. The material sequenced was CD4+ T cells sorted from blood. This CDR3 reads CASSSTGTGFSEKLFF. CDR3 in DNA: TGTGCCAGCAGTTCCACCGGGACAGGGTTTTCGGAAAAACTGTTTTTT.